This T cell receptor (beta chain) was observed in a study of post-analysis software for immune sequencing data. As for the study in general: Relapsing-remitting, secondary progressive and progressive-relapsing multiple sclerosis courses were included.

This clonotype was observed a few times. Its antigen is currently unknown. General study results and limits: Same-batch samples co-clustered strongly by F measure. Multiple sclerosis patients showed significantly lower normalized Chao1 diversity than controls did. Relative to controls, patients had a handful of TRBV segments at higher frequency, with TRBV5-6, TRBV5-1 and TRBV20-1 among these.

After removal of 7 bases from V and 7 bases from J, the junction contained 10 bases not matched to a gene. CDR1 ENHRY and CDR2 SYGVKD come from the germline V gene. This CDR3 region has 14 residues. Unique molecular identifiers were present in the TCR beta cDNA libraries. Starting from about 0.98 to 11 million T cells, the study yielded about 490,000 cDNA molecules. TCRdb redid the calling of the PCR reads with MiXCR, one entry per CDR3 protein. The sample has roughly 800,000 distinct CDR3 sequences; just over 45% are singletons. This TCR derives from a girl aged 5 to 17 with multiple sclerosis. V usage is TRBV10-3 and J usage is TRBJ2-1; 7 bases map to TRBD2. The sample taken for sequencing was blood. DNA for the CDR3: TGTGCCATCATGGCTAGCGGAGGGCGGAATGAGCAGTTCTTC. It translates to CAIMASGGRNEQFF.